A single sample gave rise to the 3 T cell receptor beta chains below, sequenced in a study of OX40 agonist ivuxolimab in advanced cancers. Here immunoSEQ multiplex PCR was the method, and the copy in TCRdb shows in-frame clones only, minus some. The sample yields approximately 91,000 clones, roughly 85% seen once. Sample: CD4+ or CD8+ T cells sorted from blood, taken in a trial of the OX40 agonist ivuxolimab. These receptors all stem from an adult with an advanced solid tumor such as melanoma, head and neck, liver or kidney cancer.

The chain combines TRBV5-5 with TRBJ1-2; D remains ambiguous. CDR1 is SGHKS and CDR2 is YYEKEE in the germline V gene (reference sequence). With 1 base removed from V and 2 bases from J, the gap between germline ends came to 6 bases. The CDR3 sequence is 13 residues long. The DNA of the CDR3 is TGTGCCAGCAGCTTGCACGGAAACTATGGCTACACCTTC. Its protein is CASSLHGNYGYTF.

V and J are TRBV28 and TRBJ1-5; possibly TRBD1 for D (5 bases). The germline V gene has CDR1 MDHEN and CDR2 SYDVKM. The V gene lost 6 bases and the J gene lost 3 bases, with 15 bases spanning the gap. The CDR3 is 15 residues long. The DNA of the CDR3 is TGTGCCAGCAGCGGGGCCTCAGTGGACAATCAGCCCCAGCATTTT. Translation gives CASSGASVDNQPQHF.

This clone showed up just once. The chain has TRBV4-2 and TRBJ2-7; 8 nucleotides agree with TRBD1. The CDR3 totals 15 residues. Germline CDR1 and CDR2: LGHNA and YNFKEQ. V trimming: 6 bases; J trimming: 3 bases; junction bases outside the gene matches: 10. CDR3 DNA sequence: TGTGCCAGCAGGGACCGGGACAGGAGTCTCTACGAGCAGTACTTC. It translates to CASRDRDRSLYEQYF.